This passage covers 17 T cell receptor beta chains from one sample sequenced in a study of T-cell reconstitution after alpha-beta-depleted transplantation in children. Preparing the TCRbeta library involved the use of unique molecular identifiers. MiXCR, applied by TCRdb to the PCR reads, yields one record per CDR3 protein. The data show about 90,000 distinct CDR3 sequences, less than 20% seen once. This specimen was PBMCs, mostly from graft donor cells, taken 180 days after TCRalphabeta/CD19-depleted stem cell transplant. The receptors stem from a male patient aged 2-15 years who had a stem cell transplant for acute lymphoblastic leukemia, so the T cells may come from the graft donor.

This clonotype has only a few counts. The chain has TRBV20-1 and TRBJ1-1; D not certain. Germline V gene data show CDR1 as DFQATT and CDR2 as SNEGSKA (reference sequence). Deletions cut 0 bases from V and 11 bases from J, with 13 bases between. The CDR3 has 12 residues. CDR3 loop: CSARDIGIGAFF. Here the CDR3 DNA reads TGCAGTGCTAGAGATATCGGTATCGGGGCTTTCTTT.

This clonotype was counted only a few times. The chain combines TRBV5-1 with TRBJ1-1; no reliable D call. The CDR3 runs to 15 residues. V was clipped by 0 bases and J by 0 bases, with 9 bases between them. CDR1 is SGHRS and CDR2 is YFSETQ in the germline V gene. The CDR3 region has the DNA TGCGCCAGCAGCTTGGTCGGGTCGCTGAACACTGAAGCTTTCTTT. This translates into CASSLVGSLNTEAFF.

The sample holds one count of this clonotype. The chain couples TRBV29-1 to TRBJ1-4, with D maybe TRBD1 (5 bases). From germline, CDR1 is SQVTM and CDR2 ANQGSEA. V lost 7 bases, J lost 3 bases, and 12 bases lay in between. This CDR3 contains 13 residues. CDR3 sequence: CSAGDGPNEKLFF. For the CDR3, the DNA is TGCAGCGCCGGGGACGGCCCTAATGAAAAACTGTTTTTT.

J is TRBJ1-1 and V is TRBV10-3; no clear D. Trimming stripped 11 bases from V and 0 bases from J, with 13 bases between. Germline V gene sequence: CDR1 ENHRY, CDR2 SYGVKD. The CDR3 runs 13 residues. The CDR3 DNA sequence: TGTGCCTTACAAAAAAGTCTGAACACTGAAGCTTTCTTT. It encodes CALQKSLNTEAFF.

As DNA, the CDR3 is TGTGCCAGCAGCCCCGACAGATCCTACGAGCAGTACTTC. Translated: CASSPDRSYEQYF. The V gene is TRBV7-7, the J gene TRBJ2-7; the D gene is possibly TRBD1 (5 bases). The CDR3 length is 13 residues. The germline V gene has CDR1 SSHAT and CDR2 FNYEAQ (reference sequence). Trimming left V 5 bases short and J 1 base short, with 9 bases between.

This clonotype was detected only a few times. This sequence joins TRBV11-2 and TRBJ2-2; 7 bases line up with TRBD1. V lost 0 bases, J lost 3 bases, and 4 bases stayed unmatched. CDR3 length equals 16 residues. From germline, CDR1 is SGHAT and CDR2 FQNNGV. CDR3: CASSLDRGTDTGELFF. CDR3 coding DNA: TGTGCCAGCAGCTTAGATCGTGGGACAGACACCGGGGAGCTGTTTTTT.

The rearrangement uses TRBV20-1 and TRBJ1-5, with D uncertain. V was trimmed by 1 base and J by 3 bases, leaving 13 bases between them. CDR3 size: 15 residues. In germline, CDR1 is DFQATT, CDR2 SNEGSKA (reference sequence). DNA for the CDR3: TGCAGTGCTAGAGCCCCATTAGGTATCAATCAGCCCCAGCATTTT. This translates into CSARAPLGINQPQHF.

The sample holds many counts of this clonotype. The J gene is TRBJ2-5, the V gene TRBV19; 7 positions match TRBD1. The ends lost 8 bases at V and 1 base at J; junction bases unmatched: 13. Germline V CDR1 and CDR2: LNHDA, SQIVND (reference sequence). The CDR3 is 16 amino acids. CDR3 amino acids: CASPPGGLVVQETQYF. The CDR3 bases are TGTGCCAGTCCACCAGGGGGTCTCGTAGTCCAAGAGACCCAGTACTTC.

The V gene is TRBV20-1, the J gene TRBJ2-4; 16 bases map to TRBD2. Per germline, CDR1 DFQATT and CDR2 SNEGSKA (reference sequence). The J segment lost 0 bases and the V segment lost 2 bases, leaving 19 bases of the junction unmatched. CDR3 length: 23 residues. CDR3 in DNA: TGCAGTGCTAGACGCTACCAACCGGGACTAGCGGGGGGGCCCTTCGGAGCCAAAAACATTCAGTACTTC. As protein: CSARRYQPGLAGGPFGAKNIQYF.

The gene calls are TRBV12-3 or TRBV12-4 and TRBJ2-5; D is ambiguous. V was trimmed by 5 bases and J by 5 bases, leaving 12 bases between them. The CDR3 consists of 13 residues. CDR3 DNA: TGTGCCAGCAGTCTAAACCCTGGGGAGACCCAGTACTTC. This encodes CASSLNPGETQYF.

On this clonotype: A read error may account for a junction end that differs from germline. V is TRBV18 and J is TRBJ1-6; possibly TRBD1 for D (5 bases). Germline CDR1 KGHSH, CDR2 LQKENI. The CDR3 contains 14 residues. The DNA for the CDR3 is TGTGCCAGCTCGCCCGGAGGGGTTAATTCACCCGTCCACTTT. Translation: CASSPGGVNSPVHF.

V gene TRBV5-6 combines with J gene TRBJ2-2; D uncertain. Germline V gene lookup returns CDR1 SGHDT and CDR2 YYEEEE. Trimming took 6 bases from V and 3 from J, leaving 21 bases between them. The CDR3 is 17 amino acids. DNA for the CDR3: TGTGCCAGCAACCCCATGGGTGGGAACACATACACCGGGGAGCTGTTTTTT. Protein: CASNPMGGNTYTGELFF. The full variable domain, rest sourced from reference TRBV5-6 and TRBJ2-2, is DAGVTQSPTHLIKTRGQQVTLRCSPKSGHDTVSWYQQALGQGPQFIFQYYEEEERQRGNFPDRFSGHQFPNYSSELNVNALLLGDSALYLCASNPMGGNTYTGELFFGEGSRLTVL.

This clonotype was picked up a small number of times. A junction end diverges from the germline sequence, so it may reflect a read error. The CDR3 loop reads CASSYLVYQETQYF. The CDR3 DNA reads TGTGCCAGCAGCTACCTAGTGTACCAGGAGACCCAGTACTTC. The chain couples TRBV12-3 or TRBV12-4 to TRBJ2-5; no clear D gene. The CDR3 contains 14 residues.

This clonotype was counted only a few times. The CDR3 sequence: CASSRSRGPNTEAFF. The CDR3 DNA reads as TGTGCCAGCAGTCGAAGTAGGGGGCCGAACACTGAAGCTTTCTTT. This chain links TRBV27 with TRBJ1-1, with TRBD1 matching over 7 bases. V shed 5 bases and J 1 base; nucleotides not matched to a gene: 7. CDR1 and CDR2 (germline): MNHEY, SMNVEV (reference sequence). There are 15 residues in the CDR3.

The chain's CDR3 is CASSTPGQGLSPLHF. The CDR3 nucleotides read TGTGCCAGCAGTACACCGGGACAGGGACTTTCACCCCTCCACTTT. The genes are TRBV28 and TRBJ1-6; 9 bases match TRBD1. The CDR3 has 15 residues. CDR1 is MDHEN, CDR2 SYDVKM, per germline. Trimming removed 5 bases from V and 9 bases from J; junction bases left unmatched: 8. The variable domain in full, with the rest retrieved from reference TRBV28 and TRBJ1-6, is DVKVTQSSRYLVKRTGEKVFLECVQDMDHENMFWYRQDPGLGLRLIYFSYDVKMKEKGDIPEGYSVSREKKERFSLILESASTNQTSMYLCASSTPGQGLSPLHFGNGTRLTVT.

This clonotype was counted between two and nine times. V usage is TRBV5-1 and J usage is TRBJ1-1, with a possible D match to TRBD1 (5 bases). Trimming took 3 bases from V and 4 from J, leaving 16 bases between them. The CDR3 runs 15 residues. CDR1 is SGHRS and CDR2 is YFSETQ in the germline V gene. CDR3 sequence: CASSSSIWGGTEAFF. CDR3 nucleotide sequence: TGCGCCAGCAGCTCTAGCATTTGGGGGGGCACTGAAGCTTTCTTT.

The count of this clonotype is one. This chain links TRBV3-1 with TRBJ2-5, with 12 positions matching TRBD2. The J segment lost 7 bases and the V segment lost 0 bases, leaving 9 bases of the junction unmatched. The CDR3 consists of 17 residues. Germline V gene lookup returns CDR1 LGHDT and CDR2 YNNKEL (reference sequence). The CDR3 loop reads CASSQETGLAGLGTQYF. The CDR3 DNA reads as TGTGCCAGCAGCCAAGAGACGGGACTAGCGGGCTTAGGGACCCAGTACTTC.